This T cell receptor beta chain appears in the sequencing data of a study of blood T cell repertoires in COVID-19. Germline V CDR1 and CDR2: SSHAT, FNYEAQ (reference sequence). This CDR3 spans 15 amino acids. As for this clone: An end of the junction does not agree with germline; a read error may underlie this.

Seattle-derived patients entered the study during active infection and were followed longitudinally. Original data processing: Using reference gene primer amplification, nucleated cell counts were estimated. TCRdb keeps only in-frame clones here, not all; method: immunoSEQ multiplex PCR. The DNA was the basis for D and trimming; V, J and clone size are from that table. The sample yields about 300,000 clones, about four fifths seen once. The gene calls are TRBV7-7 and TRBJ2-1, with 8 bases that match TRBD1. Sequenced material: peripheral blood. This clonotype was sampled from a human donor with COVID-19, enrolled during active disease. The donor label of this sample is uncertain. The CDR3 region has the DNA TGTGCTAGCAGCTTAGGTGGGACAGGCCACAATGAGCAGTTCTTC. This sequence encodes CASSLGGTGHNEQFF.